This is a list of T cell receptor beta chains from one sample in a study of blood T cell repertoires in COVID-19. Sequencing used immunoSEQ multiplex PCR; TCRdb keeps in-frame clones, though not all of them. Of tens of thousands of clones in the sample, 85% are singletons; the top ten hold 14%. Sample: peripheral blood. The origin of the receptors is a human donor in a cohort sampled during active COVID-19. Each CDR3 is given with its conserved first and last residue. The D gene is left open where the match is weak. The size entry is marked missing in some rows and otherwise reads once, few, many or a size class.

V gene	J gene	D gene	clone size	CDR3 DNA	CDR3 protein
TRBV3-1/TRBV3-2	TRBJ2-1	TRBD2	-	TGTGCCAGCAGCCAAGTCGCGGGTAGAGCGGGGAGTCTTGGTGCGAATGAGCAGTTCTTC	CASSQVAGRAGSLGANEQFF
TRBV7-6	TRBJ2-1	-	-	TGTGCCAGCAGCTTAGAGAGAGTGGATGAGCAGTTCTTC	CASSLERVDEQFF
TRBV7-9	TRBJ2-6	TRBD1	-	TGTGCCAGCAGCCCTCGGAGACAGGGTGTCGTCGGGGCCAACGTCCTGACTTTC	CASSPRRQGVVGANVLTF
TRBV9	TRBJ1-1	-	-	TGTGCCAGCAGCCCGGGAGGAGCTTGGAACACTGAAGCTTTCTTT	CASSPGGAWNTEAFF
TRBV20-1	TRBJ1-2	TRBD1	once	TGCAGTGCTAGTACAGGGGAGGCTCTCTATGGCTACACCTTC	CSASTGEALYGYTF
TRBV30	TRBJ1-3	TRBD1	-	TGTGCCTGGAGTCGATCGGGGACAGGGGACCTTCCTGGAAACACCATATATTTT	CAWSRSGTGDLPGNTIYF
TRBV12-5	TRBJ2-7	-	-	TGTGCTAGTGGTTTGGTGGGCGAGGGAGGCGAGCAGTACTTC	CASGLVGEGGEQYF
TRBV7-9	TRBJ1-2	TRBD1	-	TGTGCCAGCAGCTTGACAGGGACCCGGGGAAGCTACACCTTC	CASSLTGTRGSYTF
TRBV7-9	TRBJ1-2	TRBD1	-	TGTGCCAGCAGGTTATCAGGGGGCGCTCTTGGCTACACCTTC	CASRLSGGALGYTF
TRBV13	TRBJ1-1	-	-	TGTGCCACCAAACCGTGGGGGCAGTTGAACACTGAAGCTTTCTTT	CATKPWGQLNTEAFF
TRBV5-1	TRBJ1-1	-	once	TGCGCCAGCAGCTTGAGAGGGCAGGACACTGAAGCTTTCTTT	CASSLRGQDTEAFF
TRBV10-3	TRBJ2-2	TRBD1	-	TGTGCCATCAGGCAACAGGGGGACACCGGGGAGCTGTTTTTT	CAIRQQGDTGELFF
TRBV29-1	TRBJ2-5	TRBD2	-	TGCAGCGTTGAAGATCAAGCGGGGGGGCGATTGGCGACCCAGTACTTC	CSVEDQAGGRLATQYF
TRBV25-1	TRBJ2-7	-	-	TGTGCCAGCAGTGAATACGGGGGACTGGGGTCCTACGAGCAGTACTTC	CASSEYGGLGSYEQYF
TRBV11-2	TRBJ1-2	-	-	TGTGCCAGCAGCTTAGCTAGTCCTTATTATGGCTACACCTTC	CASSLASPYYGYTF
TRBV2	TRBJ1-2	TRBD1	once	TGTGCCAGCAGTGAATCAGGGCTAATCACAGGGGGCTTGGGCTATGGCTACACCTTC	CASSESGLITGGLGYGYTF
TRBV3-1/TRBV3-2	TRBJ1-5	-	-	TGTGCCAGCAGCCAAGGTGGTCTTAGGCCCCAGCATTTT	CASSQGGLRPQHF
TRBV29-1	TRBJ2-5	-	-	TGCAGCGTTTTTGTCCTTTTACTATACATGAAGACCCAGTACTTC	CSVFVLLLYMKTQYF
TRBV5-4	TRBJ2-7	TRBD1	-	TGTGCCAGCAGCTCGGAGGGGACAGGGGGCTACAACGAGCAGTACTTC	CASSSEGTGGYNEQYF
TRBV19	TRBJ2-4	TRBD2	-	TGTGCCAGTAGTATAGAAGCTAGCGGAACCAAAAACATTCAGTACTTC	CASSIEASGTKNIQYF
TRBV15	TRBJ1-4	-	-	TGTGCCACCATTCAGGGATATAATGAAAAACTGTTTTTT	CATIQGYNEKLFF
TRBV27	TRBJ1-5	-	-	TGTGCCAGCAGTTTATCGATGGACTCGATTCAGCCCCAGCATTTT	CASSLSMDSIQPQHF
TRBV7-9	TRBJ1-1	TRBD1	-	TGTGCCAGCAGCTTACTAGGGGGCTACACTGAAGCTTTCTTT	CASSLLGGYTEAFF
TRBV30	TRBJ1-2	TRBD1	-	TGTGCCTGGAGTGTAAACAGGGGTTATGGCTACACCTTC	CAWSVNRGYGYTF
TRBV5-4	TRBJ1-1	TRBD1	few	TGTGCCAGCGGAACGACAGGGGGTGACACTGAAGCTTTCTTT	CASGTTGGDTEAFF
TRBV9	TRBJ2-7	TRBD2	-	TGTGCCAGCAGCGTAAGCCCGGGCGGGGGGGCGGAGCAGTACTTC	CASSVSPGGGAEQYF